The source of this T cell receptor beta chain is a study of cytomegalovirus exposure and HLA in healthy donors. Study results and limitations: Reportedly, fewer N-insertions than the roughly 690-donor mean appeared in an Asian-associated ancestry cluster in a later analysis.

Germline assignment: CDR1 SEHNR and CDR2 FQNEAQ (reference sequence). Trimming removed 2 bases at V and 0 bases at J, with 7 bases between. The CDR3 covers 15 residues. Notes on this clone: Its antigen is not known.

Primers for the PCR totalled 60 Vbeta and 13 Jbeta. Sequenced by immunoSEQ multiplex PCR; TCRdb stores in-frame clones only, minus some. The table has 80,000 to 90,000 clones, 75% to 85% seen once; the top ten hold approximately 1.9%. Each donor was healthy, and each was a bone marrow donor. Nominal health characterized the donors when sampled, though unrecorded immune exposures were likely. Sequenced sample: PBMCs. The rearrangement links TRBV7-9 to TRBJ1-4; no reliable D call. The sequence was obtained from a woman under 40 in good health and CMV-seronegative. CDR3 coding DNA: TGTGCCAGCAGCTTAAAGGCGGCAACTAATGAAAAACTGTTTTTT. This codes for CASSLKAATNEKLFF.